This T cell receptor beta chain was recovered during a study of metastatic and nonmetastatic thyroid tumors. Turning to the study itself: Repertoire comparison spanned blood and tumor or nodule tissue of malignant and benign thyroid patients. Study conclusions and caveats: It was reported that TCR beta diversity was significantly higher in malignant thyroid tumors than benign nodules, in blood and tumor.

Treatment of any kind had been given to no patient before thyroid surgery. Per the original data handling: What underpinned the distant-metastasis classifier for papillary thyroid cancer was the set of CDR3 differences across clinicopathological groups. TCRdb called clones again from the PCR reads with MiXCR. TCRdb's processing, not the study's, gives the V and J calls here. The table includes about 16,000 clones, about an eighth detected once. This clone was seen repeatedly, ten times or more. The target antigen is unknown. The CDR3 length is 17 residues. Trimming took 6 bases from V and 3 from J; bases not matched to a gene: 9. The germline gives CDR1 MDHEN, CDR2 SYDVKM.

The genes are TRBV28 and TRBJ2-7; 15 nucleotides line up with TRBD2. Sequencing was done on a sample of tumor tissue. The receptor comes from a female donor with papillary thyroid cancer or a benign thyroid nodule (not recorded which). Some clones in this sample may be carry-over from other donors' samples. DNA for the CDR3: TGTGCCAGCAGCCATGGAGGGACTAGCGGGAGGATCTACGAGCAGTACTTC. Its translation is CASSHGGTSGRIYEQYF.